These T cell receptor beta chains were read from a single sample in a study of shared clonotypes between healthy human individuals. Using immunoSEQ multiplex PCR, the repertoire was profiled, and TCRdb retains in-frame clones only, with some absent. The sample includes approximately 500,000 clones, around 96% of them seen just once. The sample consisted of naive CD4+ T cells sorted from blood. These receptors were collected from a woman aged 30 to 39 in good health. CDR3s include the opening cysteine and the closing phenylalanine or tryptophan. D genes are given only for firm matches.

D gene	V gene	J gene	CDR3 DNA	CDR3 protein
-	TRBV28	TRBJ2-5	TGTGCCAGCAGTCAGGGGCAGCTGAAAGAGACCCAGTACTTC	CASSQGQLKETQYF
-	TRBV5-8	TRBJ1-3	TGTGCCAGCGGCGGGGACGGAACCTCTGGAAACACCATATATTTT	CASGGDGTSGNTIYF
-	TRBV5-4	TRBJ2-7	TGTGCCAGCAGCTTGAGACAGGGACTTGACGAGCAGTACTTC	CASSLRQGLDEQYF
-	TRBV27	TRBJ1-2	-	CASSFGEGAGGYTF
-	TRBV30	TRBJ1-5	TGTGCCTGGGGATCGGCCTCACCCATCAATCAGCCCCAGCATTTT	CAWGSASPINQPQHF
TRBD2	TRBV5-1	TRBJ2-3	TGCGCCAGCAGCTTGGTTTCTAGCGGGAGTGGTTCAGATACGCAGTATTTT	CASSLVSSGSGSDTQYF
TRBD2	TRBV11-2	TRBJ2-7	TGTGCCAGCAGCTTGGACCCGGGAGGGGCCTACGAGCAGTACTTC	CASSLDPGGAYEQYF
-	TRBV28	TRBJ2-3	TGTGCCAGCAGTTTGGGTGTCACAGATACGCAGTATTTT	CASSLGVTDTQYF
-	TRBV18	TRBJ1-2	TGTGCCAGCTCACCGAACGGGGGGCCAAACACTTACTATGGCTACACCTTC	CASSPNGGPNTYYGYTF
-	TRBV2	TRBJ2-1	TGTGCCAGCAGTGAACGGGCTAGTTCTTTCGATGAGCAGTTCTTC	CASSERASSFDEQFF